This TCR beta chain comes out of a study of response to subunit inactivated influenza vaccine. Regarding the study as a whole: Authors suggested few new T cells are recruited by each seasonal influenza vaccination.

This clonotype has at least ten counts. Its antigen is currently unknown. This CDR3 comprises 14 residues. Germline CDR1 KGHSH, CDR2 LQKENI. The junction had 1 base not matched to a gene; V was cut back by 2 bases and J by 0 bases. TCRdb called the RT-PCR reads again in MiXCR, with one record for every CDR3 protein. This repertoire shows roughly 790,000 distinct CDR3 sequences, 21% found once; its top ten account for 9.5% to 13%. The sequencing used PBMCs from blood, collected roughly 5 days after vaccination. This chain connects TRBV18 to TRBJ2-7; the match to TRBD1 covers 7 bases. The receptor's source is a man aged 45 to 65 who received an inactivated influenza vaccine. The CDR3 DNA is TGTGCCAGCTCACCAGGGACAGCCTCCTACGAGCAGTACTTC. Its protein is CASSPGTASYEQYF. The full variable domain, its missing parts supplied by reference TRBV18 and TRBJ2-7, is NAGVMQNPRHLVRRRGQEARLRCSPMKGHSHVYWYRQLPEEGLKFMVYLQKENIIDESGMPKERFSAEFPKEGPSILRIQQVVRGDSAAYFCASSPGTASYEQYFGPGTRLTVT.